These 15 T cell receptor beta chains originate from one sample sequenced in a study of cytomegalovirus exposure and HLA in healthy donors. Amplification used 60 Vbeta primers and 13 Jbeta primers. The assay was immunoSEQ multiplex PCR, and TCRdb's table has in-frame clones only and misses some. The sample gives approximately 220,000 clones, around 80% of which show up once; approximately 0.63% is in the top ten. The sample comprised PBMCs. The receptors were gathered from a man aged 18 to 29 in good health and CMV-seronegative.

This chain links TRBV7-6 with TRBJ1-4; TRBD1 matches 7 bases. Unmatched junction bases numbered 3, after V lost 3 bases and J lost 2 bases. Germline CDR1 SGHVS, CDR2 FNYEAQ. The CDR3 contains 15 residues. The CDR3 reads CASSFSRGTNEKLFF. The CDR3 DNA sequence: TGTGCCAGCAGCTTCTCCAGGGGGACTAATGAAAAACTGTTTTTT.

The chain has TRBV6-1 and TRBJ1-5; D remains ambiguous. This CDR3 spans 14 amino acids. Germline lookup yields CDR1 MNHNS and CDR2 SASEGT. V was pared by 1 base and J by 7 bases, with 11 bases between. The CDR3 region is CASSEGGLSQPQHF. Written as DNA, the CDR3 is TGTGCCAGCAGTGAAGGAGGGTTGAGCCAGCCCCAGCATTTT.

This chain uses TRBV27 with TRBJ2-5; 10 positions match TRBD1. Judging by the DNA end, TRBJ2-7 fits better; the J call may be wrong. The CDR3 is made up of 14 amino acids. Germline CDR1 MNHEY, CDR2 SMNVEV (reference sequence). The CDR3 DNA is TGTGCCAGCAGTCCAAGGACAGGGGGTTACGAGCAGTACTTC. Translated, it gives CASSPRTGGYEQYF.

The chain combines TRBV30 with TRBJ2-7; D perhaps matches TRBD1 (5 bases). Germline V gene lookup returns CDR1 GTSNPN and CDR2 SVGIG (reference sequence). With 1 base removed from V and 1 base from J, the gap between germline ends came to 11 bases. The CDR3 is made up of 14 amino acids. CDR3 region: CAWSEGVGSYEQYF. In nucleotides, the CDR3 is TGTGCCTGGAGTGAAGGGGTTGGATCCTACGAGCAGTACTTC. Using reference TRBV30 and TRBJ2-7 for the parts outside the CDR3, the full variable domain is SQTIHQWPATLVQPVGSPLSLECTVEGTSNPNLYWYRQAAGRGLQLLFYSVGIGQISSEVPQNLSASRPQDRQFILSSKKLLLSDSGFYLCAWSEGVGSYEQYFGPGTRLTVT.

The DNA of the CDR3 is TGCGCCAGCAGCTTGGCCGGGACAGGGGCGCGTGAGCAGTTCTTC. Amino acid sequence: CASSLAGTGAREQFF. This sequence joins TRBV5-1 and TRBJ2-1, with 10 bases fitting TRBD1. Losses at the gene ends were 0 bases for V and 9 bases for J; bases not matched to a gene: 6. This CDR3 is built from 15 residues. The germline V gene encodes CDR1 SGHRS and CDR2 YFSETQ.

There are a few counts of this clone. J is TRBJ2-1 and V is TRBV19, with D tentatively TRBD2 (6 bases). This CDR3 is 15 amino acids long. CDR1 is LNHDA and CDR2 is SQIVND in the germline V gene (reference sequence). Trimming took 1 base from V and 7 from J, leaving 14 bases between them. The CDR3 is CASSIGPGERNEQFF. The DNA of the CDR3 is TGTGCCAGTAGTATAGGGCCGGGAGAGAGGAATGAGCAGTTCTTC.

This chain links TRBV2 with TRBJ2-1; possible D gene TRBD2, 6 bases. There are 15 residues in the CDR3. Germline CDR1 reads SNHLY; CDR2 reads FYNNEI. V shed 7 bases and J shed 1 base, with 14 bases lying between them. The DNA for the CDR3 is TGTGCCAGCAAGGGCGGGACTTTATCCTACAATGAGCAGTTCTTC. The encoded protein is CASKGGTLSYNEQFF.

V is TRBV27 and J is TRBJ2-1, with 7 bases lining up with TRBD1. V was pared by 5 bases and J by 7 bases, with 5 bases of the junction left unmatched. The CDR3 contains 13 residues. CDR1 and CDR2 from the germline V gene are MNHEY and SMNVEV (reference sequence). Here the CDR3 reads CASSGSGQNEQFF. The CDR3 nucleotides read TGTGCCAGCAGTGGCTCGGGACAGAATGAGCAGTTCTTC.

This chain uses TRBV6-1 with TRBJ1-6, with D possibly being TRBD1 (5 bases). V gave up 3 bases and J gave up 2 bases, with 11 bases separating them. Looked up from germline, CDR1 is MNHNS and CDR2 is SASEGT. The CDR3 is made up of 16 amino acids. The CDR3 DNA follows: TGTGCCAGCAGTGAGGGGGGGAACGCCTATAATTCACCCCTCCACTTT. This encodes CASSEGGNAYNSPLHF.

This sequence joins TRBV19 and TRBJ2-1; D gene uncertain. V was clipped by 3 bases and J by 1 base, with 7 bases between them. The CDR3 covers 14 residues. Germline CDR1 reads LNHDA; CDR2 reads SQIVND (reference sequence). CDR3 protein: CASSISTSYNEQFF. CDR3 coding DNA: TGTGCCAGTAGTATTTCAACATCCTACAATGAGCAGTTCTTC.

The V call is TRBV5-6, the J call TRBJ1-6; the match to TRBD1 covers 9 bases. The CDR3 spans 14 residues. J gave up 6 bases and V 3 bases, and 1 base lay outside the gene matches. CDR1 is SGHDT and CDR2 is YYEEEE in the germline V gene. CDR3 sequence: CASSWDRANSPLHF. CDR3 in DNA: TGTGCCAGCAGCTGGGACAGGGCTAATTCACCCCTCCACTTT.

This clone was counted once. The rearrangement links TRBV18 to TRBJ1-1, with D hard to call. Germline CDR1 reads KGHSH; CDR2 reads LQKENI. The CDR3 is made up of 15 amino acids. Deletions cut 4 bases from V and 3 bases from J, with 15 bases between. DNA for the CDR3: TGTGCCAGCTCACTATCTACAGCATTCGACACTGAAGCTTTCTTT. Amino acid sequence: CASSLSTAFDTEAFF.

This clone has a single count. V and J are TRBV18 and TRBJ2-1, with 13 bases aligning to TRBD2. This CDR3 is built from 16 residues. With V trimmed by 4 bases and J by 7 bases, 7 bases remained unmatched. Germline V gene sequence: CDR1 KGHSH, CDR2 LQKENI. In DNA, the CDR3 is TGTGCCAGCTCACGAGCAACTAGCGGGAGGGCTAATGAGCAGTTCTTC. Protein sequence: CASSRATSGRANEQFF. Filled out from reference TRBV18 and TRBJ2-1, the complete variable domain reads NAGVMQNPRHLVRRRGQEARLRCSPMKGHSHVYWYRQLPEEGLKFMVYLQKENIIDESGMPKERFSAEFPKEGPSILRIQQVVRGDSAAYFCASSRATSGRANEQFFGPGTRLTVL.

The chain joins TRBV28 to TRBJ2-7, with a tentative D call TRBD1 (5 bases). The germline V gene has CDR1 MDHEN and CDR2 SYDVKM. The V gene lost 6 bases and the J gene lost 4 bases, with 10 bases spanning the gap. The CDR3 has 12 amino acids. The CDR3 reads CASSRYRYEQYF. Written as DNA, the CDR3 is TGTGCCAGCAGCAGATACAGGTACGAGCAGTACTTC.

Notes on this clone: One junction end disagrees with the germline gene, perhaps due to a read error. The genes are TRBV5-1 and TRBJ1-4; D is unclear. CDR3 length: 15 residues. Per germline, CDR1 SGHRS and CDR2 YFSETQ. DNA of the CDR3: TGCGCCAGCAGCCTGGCGGTTGGTTATAATGAAAAACCGTTTTTT. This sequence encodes CASSLAVGYNEKPFF.